Below, 6 T cell receptor beta chains from the same sample are listed, as sequenced in a study of CD8 T cells in ankylosing spondylitis. Study findings and constraints: One TCR beta motif, made up of under ten highly homologous variants, appeared characteristic of ankylosing spondylitis blood.

TCRdb re-called the 5' RACE reads with MiXCR, one entry per CDR3 protein. The sample shows 350,000 or so distinct CDR3 sequences, less than 10% of them seen only once. Their cognate antigens are unknown. The sample comprised blood, either unsorted or a sorted T cell fraction (not recorded which). These receptors were taken from a male donor with ankylosing spondylitis.

In its sample, this clonotype was seen many times. The chain joins TRBV28 to TRBJ2-7; TRBD2 aligns across 11 bases. After removal of 7 bases from V and 1 base from J, the junction contained 9 bases not matched to a gene. CDR1 and CDR2 from the germline V gene are MDHEN and SYDVKM. This CDR3 has 16 residues. The CDR3 nucleotides are TGTGCCAGCAATCTAGCGGGAGGTTTGGCTTCCTACGAGCAGTACTTC. Its protein product is CASNLAGGLASYEQYF. The full variable domain, completed using reference TRBV28 and TRBJ2-7, is DVKVTQSSRYLVKRTGEKVFLECVQDMDHENMFWYRQDPGLGLRLIYFSYDVKMKEKGDIPEGYSVSREKKERFSLILESASTNQTSMYLCASNLAGGLASYEQYFGPGTRLTVT.

Ten or more counts support this clonotype. V is TRBV15 and J is TRBJ1-1, with a tentative D call TRBD1 (6 bases). Trimming removed 0 bases from V and 6 bases from J, with 17 bases in between. This CDR3 is 16 amino acids long. CDR1 and CDR2 (germline): LNHNV, YYDKDF (reference sequence). CDR3 sequence (DNA): TGTGCCACCAGCAGAGATCAGGGGCAGGACTTCTCTGAAGCTTTCTTT. Translating gives CATSRDQGQDFSEAFF.

This chain joins TRBV7-9 and TRBJ1-1; D is perhaps TRBD1 (5 bases). Germline lookup yields CDR1 SEHNR and CDR2 FQNEAQ (reference sequence). V was shortened by 6 bases and J by 5 bases, with 13 bases between the two germline ends. CDR3 size: 13 residues. This CDR3 is CASSSGYRTEAFF. CDR3 DNA sequence: TGTGCCAGCAGTTCAGGGTATAGGACTGAAGCTTTCTTT.

This clonotype showed up many times. The chain combines TRBV3-1 with TRBJ2-7; the D is unclear. The germline V gene has CDR1 LGHDT and CDR2 YNNKEL (reference sequence). V gave up 4 bases and J gave up 3 bases, with 19 bases separating them. The CDR3 runs to 16 residues. CDR3 region: CASSRQLPRAHYEQYF. The CDR3 bases are TGTGCCAGCAGCCGCCAGCTCCCCCGGGCCCACTACGAGCAGTACTTC.

The chain is built from TRBV6-2 or TRBV6-3 and TRBJ1-2; the D is unclear. With 0 bases removed from V and 8 bases from J, the gap between germline ends came to 7 bases. Per germline, CDR1 MNHEY and CDR2 SVGEGT. The CDR3 length is 12 residues. This CDR3 reads CASSYSTKGYTF. The CDR3 coding sequence is TGTGCCAGCAGTTACTCGACCAAGGGCTACACCTTC.

This clonotype was counted ten times or more. This chain links TRBV5-6 with TRBJ2-3; TRBD1 agrees at 7 bases. The CDR3 consists of 19 residues. Trimming cost V 4 bases and J 0 bases; bases outside gene matches: 17. CDR1 is SGHDT, CDR2 YYEEEE, per germline. The CDR3 protein is CASSPVSGQQRTSTDTQYF. The CDR3 nucleotides read TGTGCCAGCAGCCCTGTTTCGGGACAGCAACGTACTAGCACAGATACGCAGTATTTT. The variable domain in full, completed from reference TRBV5-6 and TRBJ2-3, reads DAGVTQSPTHLIKTRGQQVTLRCSPKSGHDTVSWYQQALGQGPQFIFQYYEEEERQRGNFPDRFSGHQFPNYSSELNVNALLLGDSALYLCASSPVSGQQRTSTDTQYFGPGTRLTVL.